This T cell receptor (beta chain) was retrieved from a study of shared clonotypes between healthy human individuals. Across the study: The donors, a couple of women and a few men, were aged 18 to 49. A donor's plate count was three for CD4 naive and three for CD4 memory; CD8 naive had two and CD8 memory one. Study-level findings and limits: Of the naive CD4 clonotypes, roughly 5.5% were shared across a handful of donors.

CD4+ cells were split into CD45RA+ naive and CD45RA-negative memory subsets. The V gene's germline CDR1 is SGHRS and CDR2 YFSETQ. With 4 bases removed from V and 2 bases from J, the gap between germline ends came to 12 bases. CDR3 length equals 14 residues. Repertoires were generated with immunoSEQ multiplex PCR, while TCRdb's copy carries only in-frame clones and drops some. The table lists 2 million to 2.5 million clones, 85% to 95% of them singletons. Worth noting for this clone: What it recognizes is unknown.

Source material: naive CD4+ T cells sorted from blood. Subset described: CD45RA+ positively selected. This sequence was found in a man between 18 and 35 years old in good health. This chain connects TRBV5-1 to TRBJ1-2; D gene uncertain. The CDR3 sequence is CASSPGPGNYGYTF. The CDR3 DNA reads TGCGCCAGCAGCCCTGGACCCGGCAACTATGGCTACACCTTC.